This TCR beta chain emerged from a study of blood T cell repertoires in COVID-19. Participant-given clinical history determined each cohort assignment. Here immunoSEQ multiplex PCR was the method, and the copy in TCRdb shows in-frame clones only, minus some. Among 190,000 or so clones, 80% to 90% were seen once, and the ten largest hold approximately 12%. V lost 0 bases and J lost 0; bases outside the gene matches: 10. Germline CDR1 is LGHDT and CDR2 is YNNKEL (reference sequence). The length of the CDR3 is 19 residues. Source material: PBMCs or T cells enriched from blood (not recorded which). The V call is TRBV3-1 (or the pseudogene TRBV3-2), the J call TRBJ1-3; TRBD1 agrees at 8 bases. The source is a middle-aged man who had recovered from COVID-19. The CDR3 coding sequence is TGTGCCAGCAGCCAAGACCTTAGGACAGGGTGGGACTCTGGAAACACCATATATTTT. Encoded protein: CASSQDLRTGWDSGNTIYF.